The rows below give T cell receptor beta chains drawn from one sample of a study of identical twins. TCRdb re-called the 5' RACE reads through MiXCR, storing one row per CDR3 protein. The sample records about 220,000 distinct CDR3 sequences, roughly a tenth being singletons. Sequenced material: memory (CD45RO+) T cells sorted from blood. These receptors originate from a young woman in good health. Both conserved end residues are part of each CDR3. A D gene is named only where the DNA matches it firmly. Clone size appears in some rows only: once, few, many, or a class for an expanded clone.

DNA: TGCGCCAGCAGCTATAGCGGGGGGGCCGCAGATACGCAGTATTTT; CDR3: CASSYSGGAADTQYF; size: few; V: TRBV10-2; J: TRBJ2-3; D: TRBD2
DNA: TGCAGTGCTAGACTAGCGGCGGATACGCAGTATTTT; CDR3: CSARLAADTQYF; size: many; V: TRBV20-1; J: TRBJ2-3; D: TRBD2
DNA: TGTGCCAGCAGTGAATGGAATAAGGGGGGCGATAACTACAATGAGCAGTTCTTC; CDR3: CASSEWNKGGDNYNEQFF; size: many; V: TRBV25-1; J: TRBJ2-1; D: .
DNA: TGTGCCAGCAGTTTAATGGGTTCTAGGAACTATGGCTACACCTTC; CDR3: CASSLMGSRNYGYTF; size: many; V: TRBV12-3/TRBV12-4; J: TRBJ1-2; D: .
DNA: TGCGCCAGCAGCGGACGGGGGGGTGGCGAAAAACTGTTTTTT; CDR3: CASSGRGGGEKLFF; size: many; V: TRBV5-1; J: TRBJ1-4; D: .
DNA: TGTGCCAGCAGAGGGGAGGGGGACTCCTACGAGCAGTACTTC; CDR3: CASRGEGDSYEQYF; size: .; V: TRBV3-1; J: TRBJ2-7; D: .
DNA: TGTGCCAGCAGTGAGGGAGTCTGGGTCGCTGAAGCTTTCTTT; CDR3: CASSEGVWVAEAFF; size: .; V: TRBV2; J: TRBJ1-1; D: .
DNA: TGTGCCAGCAGGCGAGACATTAATTCACCCCTCCACTTT; CDR3: CASRRDINSPLHF; size: .; V: TRBV7-3; J: TRBJ1-6; D: .
DNA: TGTGCCAGCAGACGGGGGGCTAGCGGGGGATTCGGTGAGCAGTTCTTC; CDR3: CASRRGASGGFGEQFF; size: .; V: TRBV7-9; J: TRBJ2-1; D: TRBD2
DNA: TGTGCCAGCAGCCAAGGGCAGGGTCGGTACGAGCAGTACTTC; CDR3: CASSQGQGRYEQYF; size: few; V: TRBV3-1; J: TRBJ2-7; D: .
DNA: TGTGCCGGGAACCGGGACTACGAGCAGTACTTC; CDR3: CAGNRDYEQYF; size: few; V: TRBV6-2/TRBV6-3; J: TRBJ2-7; D: .
DNA: TGCAGTGCTACATACTCTAGCGGGAGTAACTACAATGAGCAGTTCTTC; CDR3: CSATYSSGSNYNEQFF; size: few; V: TRBV20-1; J: TRBJ2-1; D: TRBD2
DNA: TGCAGCGTCAAAGAGGGGTTGAATGAGCAGTTCTTC; CDR3: CSVKEGLNEQFF; size: many; V: TRBV29-1; J: TRBJ2-1; D: .
DNA: TGTGCCAGCTCACCAGGGAGGAGTGGATCTAATGAAAAACTGTTTTTT; CDR3: CASSPGRSGSNEKLFF; size: .; V: TRBV18; J: TRBJ1-4; D: .
DNA: TGTGCCAGCAGCCACGTCCGTCTTTTAACCCGGCAAGAGACCCAGTACTTC; CDR3: CASSHVRLLTRQETQYF; size: few; V: TRBV3-1; J: TRBJ2-5; D: .
DNA: TGTGCCAGCAGCTTAGGCATACTGTTCTTC; CDR3: CASSLGILFF; size: few; V: TRBV7-9; J: TRBJ2-1; D: .
DNA: TGTGCCAGCAGTCCCAAAGGGGGCGGGGGCACAGATACGCAGTATTTT; CDR3: CASSPKGGGGTDTQYF; size: .; V: TRBV5-4; J: TRBJ2-3; D: .
DNA: TGTGCCAGCAGCCCATTTAGACTAGCGACAGATACGCAGTATTTT; CDR3: CASSPFRLATDTQYF; size: .; V: TRBV5-8; J: TRBJ2-3; D: TRBD2
DNA: TGTGCCAGCAGCGAAACCTTCGGGCGCACTGAAGCTTTCTTT; CDR3: CASSETFGRTEAFF; size: many; V: TRBV7-9; J: TRBJ1-1; D: .
DNA: TGTGCCAGCTCACCACTGGGACAGGGATCCGAGCAGTACTTC; CDR3: CASSPLGQGSEQYF; size: .; V: TRBV18; J: TRBJ2-7; D: TRBD1
DNA: TGTGCCAGCAGCGCCCGGGCGGGGGGCTATTCCGCCTTATACAATGAGCAGTTCTTC; CDR3: CASSARAGGYSALYNEQFF; size: few; V: TRBV11-2; J: TRBJ2-1; D: TRBD2
DNA: TGCAGTGCTCTGAACTTAGACGAGCAGTACTTC; CDR3: CSALNLDEQYF; size: .; V: TRBV20-1; J: TRBJ2-7; D: .
DNA: TGCGCCAGCAGCTTACAGGGACCCTACGACAATGAGCAGTTCTTC; CDR3: CASSLQGPYDNEQFF; size: many; V: TRBV5-1; J: TRBJ2-1; D: .
DNA: TGTGCCAGCAGCGCCGCTGCCGGGCCTCCCTACGAGCAGTACTTC; CDR3: CASSAAAGPPYEQYF; size: .; V: TRBV7-2; J: TRBJ2-7; D: .
DNA: TGCAGTGCCTCTAGGAGCAGGGTCTCTGAAGCTTTCTTT; CDR3: CSASRSRVSEAFF; size: .; V: TRBV20-1; J: TRBJ1-1; D: .
DNA: TGCGCCAGCAGCCAAGATGAGGAAACTAGCTCGTACAATGAGCAGTTCTTC; CDR3: CASSQDEETSSYNEQFF; size: many; V: TRBV4-1; J: TRBJ2-1; D: .
DNA: TGCGCCAGCAGCTTGACGACAGGGTCGAAGAGCGAGCAGTACTTC; CDR3: CASSLTTGSKSEQYF; size: many; V: TRBV5-1; J: TRBJ2-7; D: TRBD1
DNA: TGTGCCAGCAGTCGACAAGTAGCGGGAGGGATCTCTGGGGCCAACGTCCTGACTTTC; CDR3: CASSRQVAGGISGANVLTF; size: few; V: TRBV6-4; J: TRBJ2-6; D: TRBD2
DNA: TGTGCCAGCAGCCCGGACCGGGGGCCCTCCTACAATGAGCAGTTCTTC; CDR3: CASSPDRGPSYNEQFF; size: few; V: TRBV7-9; J: TRBJ2-1; D: .
DNA: TGTGCCAGTAGTACCCAAGCGGGAGGTCTCAATGAGCAGTTCTTC; CDR3: CASSTQAGGLNEQFF; size: .; V: TRBV19; J: TRBJ2-1; D: TRBD2
DNA: TGTGCCAGCAGTTTCCGCTCTAGCGGGAGTAGGCATGAGCAGTTCTTC; CDR3: CASSFRSSGSRHEQFF; size: few; V: TRBV27; J: TRBJ2-1; D: TRBD2
DNA: TGTGCCAGCAGTCGGGGGGCCGGGGATACGCAGTATTTT; CDR3: CASSRGAGDTQYF; size: few; V: TRBV12-3/TRBV12-4; J: TRBJ2-3; D: .
DNA: TGCAGCTGTCGAGCCCACACAGATACGCAGTATTTT; CDR3: CSCRAHTDTQYF; size: .; V: TRBV29-1; J: TRBJ2-3; D: .
DNA: TGCAGTGCTAACCGGGGCGGGATGGAGACCCAGTACTTC; CDR3: CSANRGGMETQYF; size: few; V: TRBV20-1; J: TRBJ2-5; D: .
DNA: TGCAGTGCTACCTCGACAGCTAAAGAGACCCAGTACTTC; CDR3: CSATSTAKETQYF; size: .; V: TRBV20-1; J: TRBJ2-5; D: .
DNA: TGTGCCAGCAGCTTGGGGGCTAGCCTTCCCTACAATGAGCAGTTCTTC; CDR3: CASSLGASLPYNEQFF; size: .; V: TRBV5-5; J: TRBJ2-1; D: .
DNA: TGTGCCAGCAGTTTAATTGAGTCGCGGGAGCTGTTTTTT; CDR3: CASSLIESRELFF; size: many; V: TRBV12-3/TRBV12-4; J: TRBJ2-2; D: .
DNA: TGCAGTGCCCCAGCGGGGGGGAAGTGGAATGAGCAGTTCTTC; CDR3: CSAPAGGKWNEQFF; size: .; V: TRBV20-1; J: TRBJ2-1; D: TRBD2
DNA: TGTGCCAGCAGCCAAGACAGCAGCGGGGGGGCCGGGGAGCTGTTTTTT; CDR3: CASSQDSSGGAGELFF; size: few; V: TRBV4-2; J: TRBJ2-2; D: TRBD2
DNA: TGTGCCAGCAGTTCTAACGATGACACAGATACGCAGTATTTT; CDR3: CASSSNDDTDTQYF; size: .; V: TRBV6-4; J: TRBJ2-3; D: .
DNA: TGTGCCAGCAGTGAAGCAGGGGCCGGGGCCAACGTCCTGACTTTC; CDR3: CASSEAGAGANVLTF; size: few; V: TRBV2; J: TRBJ2-6; D: .
DNA: TGTGCCAGCAGCCCCGGAGGGGGCGAAGGGACCCAGTACTTC; CDR3: CASSPGGGEGTQYF; size: .; V: TRBV7-6; J: TRBJ2-5; D: .